The next 23 T cell receptor beta chains were all read from a single sample in a study of shared clonotypes between healthy human individuals. Sequencing used immunoSEQ multiplex PCR; TCRdb keeps in-frame clones, though not all of them. The table shows approximately 100,000 clones, with roughly two thirds occurring only once. Source material: memory CD8+ T cells sorted from blood. Subset meaning: CD45RO+ cells pooled with CCR7-negative TemRA cells. These TCRs come from a woman aged 25 to 45 in good health.

This clone was detected once. The genes are TRBV27 and TRBJ2-1, with TRBD2 identical over 10 bases. J was trimmed by 5 bases and V by 6 bases; bases with no gene match: 7. The CDR3 totals 15 residues. Germline CDR1 is MNHEY and CDR2 is SMNVEV (reference sequence). Here the CDR3 reads CASSQRTSGNNEQFF. The CDR3 region has the DNA TGTGCCAGCAGCCAACGGACTAGCGGTAACAATGAGCAGTTCTTC.

The chain uses TRBV25-1 and TRBJ1-5, with 9 bases matching TRBD1. The germline CDR1 and CDR2 sequences are MGHDK and SYGVNS. The CDR3 is 16 residues long. After removal of 4 bases from V and 6 bases from J, the junction contained 10 bases not matched to a gene. CDR3 sequence reads: CASSAAGQGRGQPQHF. DNA of the CDR3: TGTGCCAGCAGTGCCGCCGGACAGGGGAGAGGTCAGCCCCAGCATTTT.

The chain recombines TRBV7-8 with TRBJ1-1; D may be TRBD1 (6 bases). This CDR3 is built from 16 residues. CDR1 SGHVS and CDR2 FQNEAQ come from the germline V gene. V was cut by 1 base and J by 6 bases, with 18 bases left in between. For the CDR3, the DNA is TGTGCCAGCAGCTTAGGAGTTATAGTCAGGGGCGCTGAAGCTTTCTTT. Its translation is CASSLGVIVRGAEAFF.

This clone has more than one count but fewer than ten. The chain carries TRBV2 and TRBJ2-7; a weak D match, TRBD1 (6 bases). There are 13 residues in the CDR3. The germline V gene has CDR1 SNHLY and CDR2 FYNNEI. The V and J ends lost 10 bases and 0 bases respectively, with 13 bases between them. The DNA of the CDR3 is TGTGCCACCATTACAGGGAGCTCCTACGAGCAGTACTTC. The encoded protein is CATITGSSYEQYF.

This chain connects TRBV25-1 to TRBJ1-1, with 8 bases aligning to TRBD1. Trimming at V came to 3 bases and at J to 4 bases, leaving 13 bases not matched to a gene. CDR3 size: 17 residues. Germline V gene sequence: CDR1 MGHDK, CDR2 SYGVNS. CDR3 sequence (DNA): TGTGCCAGCAGTGAGCGTTCCGTGACAGGGGCGGCCACTGAAGCTTTCTTT. Translated, it gives CASSERSVTGAATEAFF.

The rearrangement links TRBV7-9 to TRBJ1-1, with D unresolved. V lost 7 bases and J lost 5, with 8 bases in between. CDR3 length: 11 residues. The germline V gene has CDR1 SEHNR and CDR2 FQNEAQ (reference sequence). CDR3 sequence (DNA): TGTGCCAGCAACGCATTAACTGAAGCTTTCTTT. Protein sequence: CASNALTEAFF.

The rearrangement joins TRBV6-5 to TRBJ1-1, with a possible D match to TRBD1 (6 bases). Trimming removed 3 bases from V and 5 bases from J, with 16 bases in between. The CDR3 length is 15 residues. Looked up from germline, CDR1 is MNHEY and CDR2 is SVGAGI. CDR3 residues: CASSYTAGGRTEAFF. CDR3 sequence (DNA): TGTGCCAGCAGTTATACTGCGGGGGGCCGGACTGAAGCTTTCTTT.

The chain uses TRBV30 and TRBJ2-1, with D tentatively TRBD1 (7 bases). V was pared by 8 bases and J by 9 bases, with 23 bases between. Germline V gives CDR1 GTSNPN, CDR2 SVGIG (reference sequence). This CDR3 is built from 14 residues. CDR3 bases: TGTGCCCTGGAGCGGGTCGGCAGGGGGAGTGAGCAGTTCTTC. It is translated as CALERVGRGSEQFF.

V usage is TRBV28 and J usage is TRBJ2-3; 8 bases match TRBD2. V was clipped by 5 bases and J by 4 bases; unmatched bases: 29. The CDR3 length is 22 residues. The germline V gene encodes CDR1 MDHEN and CDR2 SYDVKM. The CDR3 is CASSTHELGRSAGGSPSDTQYF. CDR3 DNA: TGTGCCAGCAGTACCCATGAGCTCGGTCGATCGGCGGGGGGCTCCCCCTCAGATACGCAGTATTTT.

CDR3 sequence (DNA): TGCGCCAGCAGCCAGATCGGCATTAGTAACAATGAGCAGTTCTTC. Protein: CASSQIGISNNEQFF. V gene TRBV4-1 combines with J gene TRBJ2-1; D gene unclear. Between the trimmed V and J ends, which lost 3 bases and 5 bases, there was a span of 14 bases. Germline values: CDR1 MGHRA, CDR2 YSYEKL. CDR3 length: 15 amino acids.

This clone turned up a few times. The J gene is TRBJ2-1, the V gene TRBV15; no firm D call. V shed 2 bases and J shed 10 bases, with 18 bases lying between them. The CDR3 is made up of 15 amino acids. Germline assignment: CDR1 LNHNV and CDR2 YYDKDF (reference sequence). In DNA, the CDR3 is TGTGCCACCAGCAGATTGCCCCTCGTCCCCGGGGAGCAGTTCTTC. Encoded protein: CATSRLPLVPGEQFF.

This chain links TRBV5-1 with TRBJ2-5, with TRBD2 as a possible D gene (5 bases). Gene TRBJ2-7 matches the end of the DNA better, so the J call may be wrong. Per germline, CDR1 SGHRS and CDR2 YFSETQ. The CDR3 totals 12 residues. CDR3 DNA: TGCGCCAGCAGCCTTGGACTCTACGAGCAGTACTTC. Translating it yields CASSLGLYEQYF.

Only a few counts were recorded for this clone. This chain connects TRBV5-1 to TRBJ2-3; TRBD2 aligns across 15 bases. The germline V gene encodes CDR1 SGHRS and CDR2 YFSETQ. Germline trimming cut 4 bases from V and 2 bases from J; bases unmatched to any gene: 5. The length of the CDR3 is 17 residues. CDR3 loop: CASSKGLAGGITDTQYF. The CDR3 DNA sequence: TGCGCCAGCAGCAAGGGACTAGCGGGAGGAATCACAGATACGCAGTATTTT.

Comment on this clone: This may be a read error, as it is one base from a much larger clone. This chain uses TRBV5-1 with TRBJ2-7; D is ambiguous. Trimming removed 0 bases from V and 5 bases from J, with 12 bases in between. This CDR3 is 14 amino acids long. Germline CDR1 SGHRS, CDR2 YFSETQ. Here the CDR3 DNA reads TGCGCCAGCAGCTTGGGGGCCCTCCTCGACGAGCAGTACTTC. Protein sequence: CASSLGALLDEQYF.

This chain links TRBV7-9 with TRBJ1-1, with D unclear. This CDR3 is built from 15 residues. V was cut by 5 bases and J by 0 bases, with 13 bases left in between. CDR1 is SEHNR and CDR2 is FQNEAQ in the germline V gene (reference sequence). CDR3 nucleotides: TGTGCCAGCAGCCAATCGGGGATGTTGAACACTGAAGCTTTCTTT. This sequence encodes CASSQSGMLNTEAFF.

Only a few counts were recorded for this clone. The V gene is TRBV13, the J gene TRBJ1-2, with 8 nucleotides matching TRBD1. The junction had 8 bases not matched to a gene; V was cut back by 3 bases and J by 8 bases. Germline CDR1 PRHDT, CDR2 FYEKMQ (reference sequence). The CDR3 covers 14 residues. The CDR3 spells CASSFPQGAGGYTF. The CDR3 region has the DNA TGTGCCAGCAGCTTCCCTCAGGGGGCAGGAGGCTACACCTTC. Combining the CDR3 with reference TRBV13 and TRBJ1-2 gives the whole variable domain AAGVIQSPRHLIKEKRETATLKCYPIPRHDTVYWYQQGPGQDPQFLISFYEKMQSDKGSIPDRFSAQQFSDYHSELNMSSLELGDSALYFCASSFPQGAGGYTFGSGTRLTVV.

This clone has only a few counts. This CDR3 is CASSDPGGDYNEQFF. For the CDR3, the DNA is TGTGCCAGCAGTGATCCAGGAGGTGACTACAATGAGCAGTTCTTC. The V and J genes are TRBV25-1 and TRBJ2-1, with TRBD2 as a possible D gene (5 bases). The ends were cut back, 3 bases at V and 3 bases at J, with 12 bases in the middle. The CDR3 consists of 15 residues. CDR1 and CDR2 from the germline V gene are MGHDK and SYGVNS.

The count of this clone is one. The chain joins TRBV7-2 to TRBJ2-3, with D uncertain. V lost 4 bases to trimming and J lost 1 base, with 9 bases between them. The germline V gene has CDR1 SGHTA and CDR2 FQGNSA. The CDR3 runs to 14 residues. The CDR3 region has the DNA TGTGCCAGCAGCTCTTACTTGGGCACAGATACGCAGTATTTT. As protein: CASSSYLGTDTQYF.

This clone was found many times. This sequence joins TRBV27 and TRBJ2-2; tentatively, D is TRBD1 or TRBD2 (6 bases each). V was pared by 8 bases and J by 5 bases, with 15 bases between. The CDR3 has 14 residues. The germline V gene has CDR1 MNHEY and CDR2 SMNVEV (reference sequence). The CDR3, as DNA: TGTGCCAGCCGCCCGGGGGCTAAAACCGGGGAGCTGTTTTTT. Amino acids: CASRPGAKTGELFF.

The genes are TRBV29-1 and TRBJ1-2; TRBD1 matches at 9 bases. CDR3 length: 15 residues. The V segment lost 7 bases and the J segment 5 bases; nucleotides outside the gene matches: 14. The germline gives CDR1 SQVTM, CDR2 ANQGSEA. Here the CDR3 reads CSADPGTGSAYGYTF. For the CDR3, the DNA is TGCAGCGCTGACCCCGGGACAGGGAGCGCTTATGGCTACACCTTC.

This chain uses TRBV2 with TRBJ1-5; D is ambiguous. The CDR3 consists of 15 residues. CDR1 and CDR2 (germline): SNHLY, FYNNEI. The V end was cut by 3 bases, the J end by 0 bases, with 9 bases between. CDR3 loop: CASSDDGLSNQPQHF. In nucleotides, the CDR3 is TGTGCCAGCAGTGATGACGGACTTAGCAATCAGCCCCAGCATTTT.

The rearrangement uses TRBV4-2 and TRBJ2-1; TRBD2 is a possible D gene (5 bases). The germline V gene has CDR1 LGHNA and CDR2 YNFKEQ. Trimming pared 4 bases from V and 12 bases from J, leaving 19 bases between. This CDR3 spans 14 amino acids. The CDR3 coding sequence is TGTGCCAGCAGCCCTCCTGCGGACTCCGAAAGGCAGTTCTTC. Encoded protein: CASSPPADSERQFF.

The chain links TRBV11-2 to TRBJ1-5; D not resolved. CDR3 length: 13 amino acids. Trimming cost V 10 bases and J 5 bases, with 15 bases left between them. CDR1 is SGHAT, CDR2 FQNNGV, per germline. The CDR3 here is CAIPRRADQPQHF. CDR3 DNA sequence: TGTGCCATTCCGAGGAGGGCAGATCAGCCCCAGCATTTT.